This T cell receptor delta chain was recorded in a study of gamma-delta chains in newborns, infants, children. Study-level background: Microbial exposure reportedly drives polyclonal innate γδ T cell expansion after birth.

TCRdb reanalyzed the reads using CATT. The table includes about 8,300 delta-chain clones, roughly 1.6% detected once. Only a few counts were recorded for this clone. TCRdb's listed protein matches a much larger clone and diverges from this DNA's translation at residue 10, likely through a read error; the protein shown comes from the DNA. Trimming removed 2 bases at V and 6 bases at J, with 22 bases between. The CDR3 runs to 18 residues. The germline V gene has CDR1 TSWWSYY and CDR2 QGS. The sample was blood. The chain has TRDV1 and TRDJ2; D may be TRDD3 (5 bases). The sequence derives from a child who was a newborn, infant or young child, either healthy, febrile or measles-vaccinated (not recorded which). CDR3: CALGEIRCREDGAAQLFF. The CDR3, as DNA: TGTGCTCTTGGGGAAATACGGTGCCGGGAGGATGGGGCAGCACAACTCTTCTTT.